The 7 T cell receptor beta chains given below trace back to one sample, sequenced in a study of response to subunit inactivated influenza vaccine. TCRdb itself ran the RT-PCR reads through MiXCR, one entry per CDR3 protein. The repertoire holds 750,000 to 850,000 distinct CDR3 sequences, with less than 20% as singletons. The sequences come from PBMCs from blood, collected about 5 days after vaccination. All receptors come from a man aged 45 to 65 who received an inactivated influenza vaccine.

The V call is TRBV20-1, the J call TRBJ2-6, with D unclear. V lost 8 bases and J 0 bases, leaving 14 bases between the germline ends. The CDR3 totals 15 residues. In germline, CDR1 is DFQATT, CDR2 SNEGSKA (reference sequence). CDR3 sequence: CSPLDGGSGANVLTF. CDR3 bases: TGCAGTCCGTTGGACGGTGGCTCTGGGGCCAACGTCCTGACTTTC.

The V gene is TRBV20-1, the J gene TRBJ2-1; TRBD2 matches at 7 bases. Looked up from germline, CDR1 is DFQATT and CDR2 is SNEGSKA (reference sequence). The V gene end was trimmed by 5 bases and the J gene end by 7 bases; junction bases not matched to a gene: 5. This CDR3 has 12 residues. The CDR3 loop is CSADQGGNEQFF. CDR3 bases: TGCAGTGCTGACCAGGGAGGGAATGAGCAGTTCTTC.

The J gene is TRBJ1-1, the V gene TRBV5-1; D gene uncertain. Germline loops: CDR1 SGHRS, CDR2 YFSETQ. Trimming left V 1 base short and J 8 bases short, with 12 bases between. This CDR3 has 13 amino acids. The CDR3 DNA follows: TGCGCCAGCAGCTTGAGTGTATCTGGGGAAGCTTTCTTT. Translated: CASSLSVSGEAFF. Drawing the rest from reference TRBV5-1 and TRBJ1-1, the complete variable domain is KAGVTQTPRYLIKTRGQQVTLSCSPISGHRSVSWYQQTPGQGLQFLFEYFSETQRNKGNFPGRFSGRQFSNSRSEMNVSTLELGDSALYLCASSLSVSGEAFFGQGTRLTVV.

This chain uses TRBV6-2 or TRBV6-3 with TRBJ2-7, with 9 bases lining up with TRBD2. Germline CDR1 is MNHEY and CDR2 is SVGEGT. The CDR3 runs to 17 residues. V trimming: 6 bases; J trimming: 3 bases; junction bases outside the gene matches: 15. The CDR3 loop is CASSWGLAWLFDYEQYF. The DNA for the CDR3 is TGTGCCAGCAGCTGGGGACTAGCTTGGCTGTTCGACTACGAGCAGTACTTC.

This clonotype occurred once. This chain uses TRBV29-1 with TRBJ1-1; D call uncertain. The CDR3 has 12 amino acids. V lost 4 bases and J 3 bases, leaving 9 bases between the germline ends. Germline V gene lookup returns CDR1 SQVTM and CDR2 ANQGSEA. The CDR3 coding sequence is TGCAGCGTTGGTCGGGCACACACTGAAGCTTTCTTT. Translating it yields CSVGRAHTEAFF.

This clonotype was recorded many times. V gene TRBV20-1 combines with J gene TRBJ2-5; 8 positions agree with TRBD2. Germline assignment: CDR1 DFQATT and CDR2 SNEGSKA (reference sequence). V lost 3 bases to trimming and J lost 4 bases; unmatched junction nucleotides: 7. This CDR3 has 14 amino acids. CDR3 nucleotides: TGCAGTGCTAGTGGAGGGACTAGTATAGAGACCCAGTACTTC. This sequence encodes CSASGGTSIETQYF.

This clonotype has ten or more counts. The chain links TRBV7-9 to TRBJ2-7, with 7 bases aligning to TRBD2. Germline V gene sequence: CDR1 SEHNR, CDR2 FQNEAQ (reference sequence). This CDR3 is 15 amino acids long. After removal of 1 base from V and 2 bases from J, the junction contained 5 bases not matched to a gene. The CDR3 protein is CASSLEGGLTYEQYF. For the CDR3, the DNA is TGTGCCAGCAGCTTAGAGGGAGGGCTTACCTACGAGCAGTACTTC. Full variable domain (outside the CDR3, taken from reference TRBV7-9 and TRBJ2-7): DTGVSQNPRHKITKRGQNVTFRCDPISEHNRLYWYRQTLGQGPEFLTYFQNEAQLEKSRLLSDRFSAERPKGSFSTLEIQRTEQGDSAMYLCASSLEGGLTYEQYFGPGTRLTVT.